This is a list of T cell receptor beta chains from one sample in a study of T cells in Graves' hyperthyroidism and ophthalmopathy. Via MiXCR, TCRdb re-called the multiplex PCR reads, giving one row per CDR3 protein. The table records 200,000 to 250,000 distinct CDR3 sequences, roughly 15% of them present only once. The specimen sequenced was blood. The receptors come from a man aged 50-60 years with Graves' hyperthyroidism. CDR3s include the opening cysteine and the closing phenylalanine or tryptophan. Size is omitted from some rows. Given values are once, few, many or a class for expanded clones.

v_call	j_call	clone_size	cdr3_length	cdr3_aa
TRBV19	TRBJ1-2	-	16	CASSVPRRDRGPAYTF
TRBV6-1	TRBJ1-1	few	14	CASIRDGGNTEAFF
TRBV2	TRBJ2-1	many	15	CASSDRLGQYNEQFF
TRBV7-8	TRBJ2-1	-	16	CASSLRFQQGSSEQFF
TRBV7-9	TRBJ2-1	-	18	CASSFFIGEATPDNEQFF
TRBV20-1	TRBJ1-6	-	14	CSAPLQGQISPLHF
TRBV5-1	TRBJ2-2	many	17	CASSWTTSGSGFGELFF
TRBV5-4	TRBJ2-5	few	14	CASSSILARETQYF
TRBV27	TRBJ2-5	-	18	CASRRLAGLDGGQETQYF
TRBV20-1	TRBJ2-7	many	14	CSATPRSYGREQYF
TRBV5-5	TRBJ2-7	-	11	CASSLMGEQYF
TRBV4-2	TRBJ2-1	-	11	CASSQWNEQFF
TRBV7-8	TRBJ1-1	many	13	CASTLSEGTEAFF
TRBV27	TRBJ1-5	many	18	CASSVRDRVLNSNQPQHF
TRBV6-2/TRBV6-3	TRBJ2-1	-	10	CASGLREQFF
TRBV30	TRBJ2-2	few	14	CAWSAIGWAGELFF
TRBV20-1	TRBJ1-5	many	14	CSARRTGGGQPQHF
TRBV7-8	TRBJ2-3	few	14	CASSQSGRADTQYF
TRBV9	TRBJ1-6	-	15	CASSAGAHRGSPLHF
TRBV3-1	TRBJ1-6	-	15	CASSQGWENNSPLHF
TRBV20-1	TRBJ2-7	many	13	CSARVSGQYEQYF
TRBV11-1	TRBJ1-2	many	15	CASSLGTGDFYGYTF
TRBV20-1	TRBJ2-7	-	12	CSADLSGSWQHF